This is a list of T cell receptor beta chains from one sample in a study of blood T cell repertoires in COVID-19. The protocol was immunoSEQ multiplex PCR, while the TCRdb copy is restricted to in-frame clones and leaves out a portion. The table includes almost 200,000 clones, approximately 87% detected once. The sequencing sample was made of peripheral blood. These receptors originate from a woman in her seventies with acute or convalescent COVID-19. Each CDR3 is given with its conserved first and last residue. The D gene is left open where the match is weak. Expanded clones are given a class, and other clones once, few, many or no size at all.

clone_size v_call d_call cdr3_aa
NA TRBV3-1/TRBV3-2 NA CASSQSRVAEAFF
NA TRBV19 TRBD1 CASSIDRQGANTEAFF
NA TRBV3-1/TRBV3-2 TRBD2 CASSQTGTSGYYEQYF
NA TRBV7-7 NA CASSLAPIVNSPLHF
NA TRBV27 NA CASSSVGGIAYEQYF
NA TRBV6-1 NA CASSEAGVKGLLRMYTEAFF
NA TRBV5-6 NA CASSLGYTNTGELFF
NA TRBV4-3 TRBD2 CASSQQLGLAANTGELFF
NA TRBV4-1 NA CASSRYWTPTYNEQFF
NA TRBV3-1/TRBV3-2 TRBD1 CASSDRDRNNQPQHF
NA TRBV20-1 TRBD1 CSASRGTGIANYGYTF
few TRBV2 NA CASSEETGNTEAFF
few TRBV6-2/TRBV6-3 TRBD2 CASSSGGRGVFVDTQYF
NA TRBV24-1 TRBD1 CATSDPSDRGKETQYF
NA TRBV10-3 TRBD2 CAISELAGMSSEQFF
NA TRBV7-2 NA CASSLLGVNYGYTF
NA TRBV11-2 NA CASTPQGFGTEAFF
NA TRBV9 TRBD2 CASSVDGGRATGELFF
NA TRBV19 TRBD2 CASSFLAGGPRDTQYF
NA TRBV7-9 NA CASSQLEGGPSGSYEQYF
NA TRBV18 NA CASSPRDRTSGNTIYF
NA TRBV3-1/TRBV3-2 NA CASSQRGGNTIYF
NA TRBV12-3/TRBV12-4 NA CASSLNTGLGYTF
NA TRBV2 TRBD1 CASRRGPYTGELFF
NA TRBV29-1 TRBD1 CSGRQGAAGAFF
NA TRBV2 TRBD1 CASSERTGSGELFF
NA TRBV11-2 TRBD1 CASSRTGGDNQPQHF
NA TRBV7-2 TRBD1 CASSPQGAGTEAFF
NA TRBV18 NA CASSPRVQGGNEKLFF
NA TRBV5-1 NA CASSLQQDTQYF
NA TRBV5-1 NA CASSLVGTDTQYF
NA TRBV15 NA CATSRELFRQHEQFF
NA TRBV19 TRBD1 CASSRQGTQPQHF
once TRBV3-1/TRBV3-2 TRBD2 CASSPGLAGDNSGANVLTF
once TRBV12-3/TRBV12-4 NA CASSRAYEQYF
NA TRBV12-3/TRBV12-4 TRBD1 CASRTGDEKLFF
NA TRBV5-1 NA CASSLGTGRAAFEETQYF